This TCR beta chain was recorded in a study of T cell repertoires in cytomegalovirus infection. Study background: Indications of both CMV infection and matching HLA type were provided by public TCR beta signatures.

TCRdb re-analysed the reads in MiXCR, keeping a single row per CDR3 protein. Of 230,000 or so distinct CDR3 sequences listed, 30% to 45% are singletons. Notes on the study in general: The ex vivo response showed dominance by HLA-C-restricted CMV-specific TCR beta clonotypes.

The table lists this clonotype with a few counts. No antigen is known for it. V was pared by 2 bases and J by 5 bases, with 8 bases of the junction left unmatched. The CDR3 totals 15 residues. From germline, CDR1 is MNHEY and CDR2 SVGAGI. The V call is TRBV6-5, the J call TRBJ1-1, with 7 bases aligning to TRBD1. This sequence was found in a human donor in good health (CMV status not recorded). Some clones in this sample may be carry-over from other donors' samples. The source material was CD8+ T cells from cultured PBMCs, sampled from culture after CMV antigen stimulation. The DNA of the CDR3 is TGTGCCAGCAGTTACCGACAGGGAGGTAGAACTGAAGCTTTCTTT. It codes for CASSYRQGGRTEAFF.